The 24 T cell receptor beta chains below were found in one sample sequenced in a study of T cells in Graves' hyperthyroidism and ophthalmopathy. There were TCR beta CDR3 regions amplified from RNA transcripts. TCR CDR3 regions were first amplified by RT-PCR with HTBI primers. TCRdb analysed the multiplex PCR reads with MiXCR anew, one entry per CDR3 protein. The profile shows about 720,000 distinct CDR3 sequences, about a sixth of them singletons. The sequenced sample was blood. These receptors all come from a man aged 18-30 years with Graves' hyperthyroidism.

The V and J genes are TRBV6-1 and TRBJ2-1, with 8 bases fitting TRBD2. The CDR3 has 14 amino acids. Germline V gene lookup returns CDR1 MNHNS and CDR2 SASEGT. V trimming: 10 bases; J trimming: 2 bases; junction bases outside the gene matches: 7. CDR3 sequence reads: CAISGGGPYNEQFF. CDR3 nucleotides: TGTGCCATCTCGGGGGGGGGACCCTACAATGAGCAGTTCTTC.

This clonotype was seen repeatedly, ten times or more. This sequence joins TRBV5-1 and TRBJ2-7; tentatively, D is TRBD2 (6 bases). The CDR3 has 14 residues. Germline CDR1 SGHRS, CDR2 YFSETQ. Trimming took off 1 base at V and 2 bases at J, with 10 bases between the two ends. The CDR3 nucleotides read TGCGCCAGCAGCTTGTACGGGACTCCCTACGAGCAGTACTTC. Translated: CASSLYGTPYEQYF.

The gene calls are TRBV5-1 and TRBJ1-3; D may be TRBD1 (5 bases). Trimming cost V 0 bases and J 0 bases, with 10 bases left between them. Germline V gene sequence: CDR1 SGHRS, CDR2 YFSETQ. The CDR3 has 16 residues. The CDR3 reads CASSLDPGGSGNTIYF. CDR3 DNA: TGCGCCAGCAGCTTGGATCCGGGGGGCTCTGGAAACACCATATATTTT.

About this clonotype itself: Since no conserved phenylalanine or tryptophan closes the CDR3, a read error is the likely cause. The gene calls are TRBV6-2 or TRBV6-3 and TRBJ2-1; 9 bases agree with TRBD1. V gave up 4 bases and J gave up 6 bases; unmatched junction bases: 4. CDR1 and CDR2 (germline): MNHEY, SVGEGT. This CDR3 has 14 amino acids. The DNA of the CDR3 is TGTGCCAGCAGTTCTACGACAGGGGGCAATGAGCAGTTCCTC. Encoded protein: CASSSTTGGNEQFL.

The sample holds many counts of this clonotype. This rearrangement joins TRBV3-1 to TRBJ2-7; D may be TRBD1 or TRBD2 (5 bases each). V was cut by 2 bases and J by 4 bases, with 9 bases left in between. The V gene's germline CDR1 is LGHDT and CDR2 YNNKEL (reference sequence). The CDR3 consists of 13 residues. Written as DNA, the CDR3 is TGTGCCAGCAGCCAACGGGGACCTTACGAGCAGTACTTC. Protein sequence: CASSQRGPYEQYF.

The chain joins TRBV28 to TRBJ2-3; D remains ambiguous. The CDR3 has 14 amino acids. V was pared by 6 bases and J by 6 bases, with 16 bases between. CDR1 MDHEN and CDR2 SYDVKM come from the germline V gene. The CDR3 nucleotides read TGTGCCAGCAGCCGAAGGGCAGCTTGGGATACGCAGTATTTT. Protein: CASSRRAAWDTQYF.

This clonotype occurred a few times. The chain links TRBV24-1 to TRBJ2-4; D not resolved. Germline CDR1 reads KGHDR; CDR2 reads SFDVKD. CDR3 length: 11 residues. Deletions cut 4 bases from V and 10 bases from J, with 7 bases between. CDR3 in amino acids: CATSDHGIQYF. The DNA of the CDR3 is TGTGCCACCAGTGACCATGGAATTCAGTACTTC.

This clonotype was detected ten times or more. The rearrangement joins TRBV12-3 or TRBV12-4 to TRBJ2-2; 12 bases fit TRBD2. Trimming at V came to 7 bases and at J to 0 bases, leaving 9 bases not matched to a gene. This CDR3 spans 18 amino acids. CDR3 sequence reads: CASTNIRTSGTNTGELFF. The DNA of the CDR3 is TGTGCCAGCACTAACATTCGGACTAGCGGGACGAACACCGGGGAGCTGTTTTTT.

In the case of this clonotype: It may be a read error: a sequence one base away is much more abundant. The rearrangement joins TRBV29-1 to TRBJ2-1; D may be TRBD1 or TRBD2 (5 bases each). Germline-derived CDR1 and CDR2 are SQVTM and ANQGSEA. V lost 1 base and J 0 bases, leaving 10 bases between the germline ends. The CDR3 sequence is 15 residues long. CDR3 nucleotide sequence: TGCAGCGTTGAAGGGGGGTATAGCTCCTACAATGAGCAGTTCTTC. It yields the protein CSVEGGYSSYNEQFF.

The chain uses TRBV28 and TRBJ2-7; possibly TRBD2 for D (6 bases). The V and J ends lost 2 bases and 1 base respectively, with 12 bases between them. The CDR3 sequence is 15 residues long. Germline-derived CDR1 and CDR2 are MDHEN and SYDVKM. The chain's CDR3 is CASSLDPGLSYEQYF. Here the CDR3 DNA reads TGTGCCAGCAGTTTAGATCCGGGACTTTCCTACGAGCAGTACTTC.

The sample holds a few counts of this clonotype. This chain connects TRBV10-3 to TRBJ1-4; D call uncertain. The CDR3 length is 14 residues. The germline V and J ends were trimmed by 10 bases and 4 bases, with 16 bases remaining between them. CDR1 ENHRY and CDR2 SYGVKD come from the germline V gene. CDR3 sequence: CATASGRFNEKLFF. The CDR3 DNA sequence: TGTGCCACCGCCTCGGGGAGATTTAATGAAAAACTGTTTTTT.

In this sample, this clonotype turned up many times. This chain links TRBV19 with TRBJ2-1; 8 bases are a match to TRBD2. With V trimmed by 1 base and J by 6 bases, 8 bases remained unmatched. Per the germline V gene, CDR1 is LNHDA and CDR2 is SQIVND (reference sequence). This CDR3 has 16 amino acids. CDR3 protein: CASSIGASGFGNEQFF. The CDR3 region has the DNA TGTGCCAGTAGTATAGGTGCTAGCGGGTTCGGCAATGAGCAGTTCTTC.

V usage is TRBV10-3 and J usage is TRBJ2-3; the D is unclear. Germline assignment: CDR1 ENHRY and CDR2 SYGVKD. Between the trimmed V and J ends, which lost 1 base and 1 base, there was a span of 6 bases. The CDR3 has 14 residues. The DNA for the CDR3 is TGTGCCATCAGTGAGTTTGCGGGCACAGATACGCAGTATTTT. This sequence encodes CAISEFAGTDTQYF.

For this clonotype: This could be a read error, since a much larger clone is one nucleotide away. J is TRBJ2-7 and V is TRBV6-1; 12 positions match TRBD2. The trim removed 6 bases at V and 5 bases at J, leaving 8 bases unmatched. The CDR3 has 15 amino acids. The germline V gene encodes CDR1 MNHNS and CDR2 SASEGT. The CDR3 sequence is CASSRLAGAFHEQYF. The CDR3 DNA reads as TGTGCCAGCAGCAGACTAGCGGGAGCGTTCCACGAGCAGTACTTC.

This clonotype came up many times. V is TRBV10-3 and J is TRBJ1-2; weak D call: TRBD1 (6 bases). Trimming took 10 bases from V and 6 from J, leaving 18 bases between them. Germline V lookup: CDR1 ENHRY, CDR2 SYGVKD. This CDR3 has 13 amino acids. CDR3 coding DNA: TGTGCCACCGCTATGGCAACAGGGAATGGCTACACCTTC. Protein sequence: CATAMATGNGYTF.

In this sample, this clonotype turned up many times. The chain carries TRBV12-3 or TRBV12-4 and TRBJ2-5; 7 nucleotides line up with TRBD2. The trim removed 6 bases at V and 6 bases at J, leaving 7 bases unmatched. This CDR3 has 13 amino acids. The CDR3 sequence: CASRLGGTKTQYF. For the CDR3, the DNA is TGTGCCAGCAGGCTAGGTGGGACTAAGACCCAGTACTTC.

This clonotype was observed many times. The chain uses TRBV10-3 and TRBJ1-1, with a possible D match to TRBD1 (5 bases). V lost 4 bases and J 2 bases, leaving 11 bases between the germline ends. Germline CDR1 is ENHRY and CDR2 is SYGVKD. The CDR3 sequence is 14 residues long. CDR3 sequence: CAISGTRGNTEAFF. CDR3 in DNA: TGTGCCATCAGTGGTACGAGGGGTAACACTGAAGCTTTCTTT.

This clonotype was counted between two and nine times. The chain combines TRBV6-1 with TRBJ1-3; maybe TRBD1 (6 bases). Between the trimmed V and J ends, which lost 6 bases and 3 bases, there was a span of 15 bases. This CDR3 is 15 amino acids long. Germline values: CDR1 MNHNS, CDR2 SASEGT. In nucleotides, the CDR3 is TGTGCCAGCAGCCCGCCGACAGGAATTGGAAACACCATATATTTT. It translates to CASSPPTGIGNTIYF.

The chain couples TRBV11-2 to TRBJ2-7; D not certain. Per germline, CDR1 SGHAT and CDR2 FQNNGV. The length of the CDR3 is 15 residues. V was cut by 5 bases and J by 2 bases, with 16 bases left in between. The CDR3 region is CASSPSSRNTYEQYF. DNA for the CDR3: TGTGCCAGCAGCCCGAGTTCCAGGAACACCTACGAGCAGTACTTC.

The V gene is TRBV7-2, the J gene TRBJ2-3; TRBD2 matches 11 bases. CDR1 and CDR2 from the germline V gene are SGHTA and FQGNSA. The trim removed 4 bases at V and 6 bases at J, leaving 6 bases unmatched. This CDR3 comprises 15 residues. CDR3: CASSYLAGGQDTQYF. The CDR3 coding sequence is TGTGCCAGCAGCTACCTAGCGGGAGGACAGGATACGCAGTATTTT.

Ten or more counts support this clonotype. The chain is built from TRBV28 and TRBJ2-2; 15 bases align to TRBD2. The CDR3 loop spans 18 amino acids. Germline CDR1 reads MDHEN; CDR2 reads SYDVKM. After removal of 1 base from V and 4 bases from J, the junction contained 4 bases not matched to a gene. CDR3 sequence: CASSLFWTSGRGTGELFF. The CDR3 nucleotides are TGTGCCAGCAGTTTATTTTGGACTAGCGGGAGGGGCACCGGGGAGCTGTTTTTT. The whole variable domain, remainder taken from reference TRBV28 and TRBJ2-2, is DVKVTQSSRYLVKRTGEKVFLECVQDMDHENMFWYRQDPGLGLRLIYFSYDVKMKEKGDIPEGYSVSREKKERFSLILESASTNQTSMYLCASSLFWTSGRGTGELFFGEGSRLTVL.

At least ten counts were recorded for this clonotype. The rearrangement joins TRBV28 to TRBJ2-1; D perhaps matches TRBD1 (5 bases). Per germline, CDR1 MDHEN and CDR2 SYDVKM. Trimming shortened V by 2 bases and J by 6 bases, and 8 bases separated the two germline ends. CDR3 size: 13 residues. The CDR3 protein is CASSLDQGNEQFF. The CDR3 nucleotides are TGTGCCAGCAGTTTAGACCAGGGCAATGAGCAGTTCTTC.

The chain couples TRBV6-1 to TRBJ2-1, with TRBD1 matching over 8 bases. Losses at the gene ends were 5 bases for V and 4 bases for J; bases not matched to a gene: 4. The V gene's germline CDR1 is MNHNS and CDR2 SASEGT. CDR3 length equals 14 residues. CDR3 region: CASSMRTGYNEQFF. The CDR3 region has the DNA TGTGCCAGCAGTATGCGGACAGGGTACAATGAGCAGTTCTTC.

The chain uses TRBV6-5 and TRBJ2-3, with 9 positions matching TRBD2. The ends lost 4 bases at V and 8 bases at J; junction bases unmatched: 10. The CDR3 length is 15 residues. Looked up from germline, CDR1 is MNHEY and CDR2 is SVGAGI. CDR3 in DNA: TGTGCCAGCAGTTCCCTGGCTAGCGGGGCCATTACGCAGTATTTT. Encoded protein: CASSSLASGAITQYF.